The T cell receptor (beta chain) under discussion was sequenced for a study of radiation and T cells in renal cell carcinoma. V gave up 7 bases and J gave up 0 bases, with 2 bases separating them. CDR1 SGHNT and CDR2 YYREEE come from the germline V gene (reference sequence). There are 11 residues in the CDR3. Time point of the sample: blood 4 weeks post-SBRT, at nephrectomy. Treatment indicated: 15 Gy SBRT to primary tumor, nephrectomy 4 weeks later. Serial blood draws occurred at baseline and 2 and 4 weeks post-SBRT. Some clones are missing from TCRdb's copy, which holds only in-frame ones; the method was immunoSEQ multiplex PCR. Of some 150,000 clones in the sample, approximately 86% are singletons; the top ten hold about 17%. Study-wide points: Without pretreatment biopsies, baseline tumor clonotype presence was undetermined.

For this clone: Its antigen is still unknown.

The source is a woman aged 50 to 60 with renal cell carcinoma. The chain links TRBV5-4 to TRBJ1-3; D gene unclear. The source material was blood, sampled from a patient whose treatment included radiotherapy and nephrectomy. DNA of the CDR3: TGTGCCAGCCCCTCTGGAAACACCATATATTTT. Its translation: CASPSGNTIYF.